Below are 18 T cell receptor beta chains sequenced from a single sample in a study of siplizumab effects on memory and regulatory T cells (dated by TCRdb to between 2018 and 2020). Receptor libraries were prepared by the immunoSEQ multiplex PCR assay. Sourced from immuneACCESS, this table was stored by TCRdb with only in-frame sequences that have V and J called. A share of the clones is absent; for the studies checked, an unresolved V gene accounts for under half, and the remainder has no known explanation. The sample profile shows over 70,000 clones; 95% of them were found once. Approximately 18% of the sample is taken by the ten largest. Sequenced: CD8+ T cells sorted from blood. These receptors were taken from a human donor in good health.

This clone was picked up one time. The rearrangement links TRBV6-6 to TRBJ2-2, with a weak D call TRBD2 (6 bases). CDR1 is MNHNY, CDR2 SVGAGI, per germline (reference sequence). The ends were cut back, 7 bases at V and 3 bases at J, with 15 bases in the middle. This CDR3 spans 15 amino acids. The CDR3 loop reads CASTIRAGYTGELFF. CDR3 in DNA: TGTGCCAGCACCATAAGGGCGGGGTACACCGGGGAGCTGTTTTTT.

V gene TRBV27 combines with J gene TRBJ1-5; D is unresolved. V shed 5 bases and J shed 2 bases, with 4 bases lying between them. CDR1 is MNHEY and CDR2 is SMNVEV in the germline V gene (reference sequence). The CDR3 consists of 12 residues. Here the CDR3 DNA reads TGTGCCAGCAGTGCGGGCAATCAGCCCCAGCATTTT. Encoded protein: CASSAGNQPQHF.

In this sample, this clone turned up once. The chain employs TRBV7-9 and TRBJ2-5; TRBD1 matches 7 bases. The CDR3 has 14 residues. Losses at the gene ends were 5 bases for V and 2 bases for J; bases not matched to a gene: 5. The germline gives CDR1 SEHNR, CDR2 FQNEAQ (reference sequence). Here the CDR3 DNA reads TGTGCCAGCAGCCTCCGGGACAGACAAGAGACCCAGTACTTC. Its translation is CASSLRDRQETQYF.

Remarks on this clone: The sample contains more than one DNA sequence encoding this CDR3. The V and J genes are TRBV19 and TRBJ1-5, with no clear D. The CDR3 is made up of 12 amino acids. Germline CDR1 reads LNHDA; CDR2 reads SQIVND (reference sequence). V shed 5 bases and J shed 4 bases, with 6 bases lying between them. DNA of the CDR3: TGTGCCAGTAGTTTGCGTAATCAGCCCCAGCATTTT. Protein sequence: CASSLRNQPQHF.

The chain employs TRBV6-6 and TRBJ2-1; 10 nucleotides align to TRBD1. Trimming removed 5 bases from V and 1 base from J; junction bases left unmatched: 5. There are 16 residues in the CDR3. CDR1 is MNHNY and CDR2 is SVGAGI in the germline V gene (reference sequence). The CDR3 DNA sequence: TGTGCCAGCAGTCGGGACAGGGGACTTTCCTACAATGAGCAGTTCTTC. This sequence encodes CASSRDRGLSYNEQFF.

DNA of the CDR3: TGCGCCAGCAGCTTGGAAAGCAGGGTCTTTGACACTGAAGCTTTCTTT. Translation gives CASSLESRVFDTEAFF. The rearrangement joins TRBV5-1 to TRBJ1-1; D might be TRBD1 (5 bases). Germline CDR1 reads SGHRS; CDR2 reads YFSETQ. The CDR3 has 16 amino acids. V lost 0 bases, J lost 3 bases, and 15 bases lay in between. The variable domain in full, completed from reference TRBV5-1 and TRBJ1-1, reads KAGVTQTPRYLIKTRGQQVTLSCSPISGHRSVSWYQQTPGQGLQFLFEYFSETQRNKGNFPGRFSGRQFSNSRSEMNVSTLELGDSALYLCASSLESRVFDTEAFFGQGTRLTVV.

The rearrangement uses TRBV6-1 and TRBJ1-1; D perhaps matches TRBD1 (5 bases). Trimming took 4 bases from V and 4 from J, leaving 13 bases between them. This CDR3 spans 14 amino acids. Germline CDR1 is MNHNS and CDR2 is SASEGT. The CDR3 here is CASSVSGLGTEAFF. The CDR3 bases are TGTGCCAGCAGTGTGTCAGGGTTGGGCACTGAAGCTTTCTTT.

The chain recombines TRBV9 with TRBJ2-1, with D unclear. Per germline, CDR1 SGDLS and CDR2 YYNGEE. The CDR3 spans 16 residues. V was clipped by 0 bases and J by 0 bases, with 10 bases between them. CDR3 DNA: TGTGCCAGCAGCGTAGCTGGCCTTGACTCCTACAATGAGCAGTTCTTC. Its translation is CASSVAGLDSYNEQFF.

This chain joins TRBV7-8 and TRBJ2-7; TRBD2 might be the D (7 bases). Trimming pared 4 bases from V and 3 bases from J, leaving 16 bases between. The CDR3 extends over 15 amino acids. The germline CDR1 and CDR2 sequences are SGHVS and FQNEAQ. CDR3 region: CASSYREGRDYEQYF. The CDR3 DNA follows: TGTGCCAGCAGCTACAGGGAGGGCCGAGACTACGAGCAGTACTTC. Full variable domain (outside the CDR3, taken from reference TRBV7-8 and TRBJ2-7): GAGVSQSPRYKVAKRGQDVALRCDPISGHVSLFWYQQALGQGPEFLTYFQNEAQLDKSGLPSDRFFAERPEGSVSTLKIQRTQQEDSAVYLCASSYREGRDYEQYFGPGTRLTVT.

The rearrangement links TRBV2 to TRBJ2-7; 10 nucleotides line up with TRBD2. The CDR3 totals 15 residues. V lost 11 bases and J lost 1; bases outside the gene matches: 11. The germline V gene encodes CDR1 SNHLY and CDR2 FYNNEI. CDR3 sequence reads: CAGIAGLAKSYEQYF. The CDR3 DNA is TGTGCCGGCATAGCGGGACTAGCGAAGTCCTACGAGCAGTACTTC.

This clone was seen only once. This CDR3 is also generated by other DNA sequences in the sample. The rearrangement joins TRBV5-1 to TRBJ2-3, with TRBD2 matching over 12 bases. V lost 4 bases and J lost 2; bases outside the gene matches: 5. Looked up from germline, CDR1 is SGHRS and CDR2 is YFSETQ. There are 16 residues in the CDR3. CDR3 protein: CASSPGLAGYTDTQYF. The CDR3, as DNA: TGCGCCAGCAGCCCAGGACTAGCGGGGTACACAGATACGCAGTATTTT.

The J gene is TRBJ2-7, the V gene TRBV13; D is undetermined. Trimming removed 3 bases from V and 7 bases from J, with 22 bases in between. CDR3 length: 16 residues. Germline values: CDR1 PRHDT, CDR2 FYEKMQ (reference sequence). Here the CDR3 reads CASSFLPTADFGEQYF. The CDR3, as DNA: TGTGCCAGCAGCTTTCTCCCGACGGCCGATTTTGGGGAGCAGTACTTC.

The genes are TRBV6-5 and TRBJ1-2; tentative D call: TRBD1 (6 bases). The CDR3 consists of 14 residues. Per germline, CDR1 MNHEY and CDR2 SVGAGI. The ends were cut back, 2 bases at V and 5 bases at J, with 12 bases in the middle. CDR3 bases: TGTGCCAGCAGTTACCGGACAGATAAATATGGCTACACCTTC. Translation: CASSYRTDKYGYTF.

This clone was found once. The chain employs TRBV6-5 and TRBJ2-3; no firm D call. V was cut by 2 bases and J by 0 bases, with 12 bases left in between. The length of the CDR3 is 16 residues. CDR1 and CDR2 from the germline V gene are MNHEY and SVGAGI. Here the CDR3 DNA reads TGTGCCAGCAGTTACGGGTGGCAGACGAGCACAGATACGCAGTATTTT. Translated, it gives CASSYGWQTSTDTQYF.

The gene calls are TRBV29-1 and TRBJ1-1; TRBD1 matches 10 bases. J gave up 6 bases and V 5 bases, and 6 bases lay outside the gene matches. The length of the CDR3 is 13 residues. Looked up from germline, CDR1 is SQVTM and CDR2 is ANQGSEA. This CDR3 is CSVPGQGPPEAFF. The CDR3 region has the DNA TGCAGCGTTCCGGGACAGGGGCCTCCTGAAGCTTTCTTT.

The chain uses TRBV30 and TRBJ1-1; D is perhaps TRBD1 (5 bases). The CDR3 is 11 residues long. Germline values: CDR1 GTSNPN, CDR2 SVGIG (reference sequence). V was clipped by 5 bases and J by 4 bases, with 8 bases between them. The CDR3 coding sequence is TGTGCCTGGGCTGGGGGCACTGAAGCTTTCTTT. Translated: CAWAGGTEAFF.

The V gene is TRBV11-2, the J gene TRBJ1-1; the D gene is possibly TRBD1 (5 bases). The CDR3 extends over 13 amino acids. Trimming stripped 1 base from V and 7 bases from J, with 10 bases between. Germline loops: CDR1 SGHAT, CDR2 FQNNGV. In DNA form, the CDR3 reads TGTGCCAGCAGCTTAGGAATCAGGGATGAAGCTTTCTTT. This translates into CASSLGIRDEAFF.

V and J are TRBV27 and TRBJ1-4, with 7 bases lining up with TRBD1. This CDR3 has 16 residues. The ends lost 5 bases at V and 8 bases at J; junction bases unmatched: 14. Looked up from germline, CDR1 is MNHEY and CDR2 is SMNVEV (reference sequence). CDR3 bases: TGTGCCAGCAGTCCCTCCCAGGGGGAGTCCCTCGAAAAACTGTTTTTT. It codes for CASSPSQGESLEKLFF.